This T cell receptor (beta chain) was recorded in a study of T cells in Graves' hyperthyroidism and ophthalmopathy. Study results and limitations: Also found in blood were most expanded thyroid clonotypes above 0.001. Ophthalmopathy, as predicted by the model, came a median 6.5 months after the prediction.

This clonotype was seen at least ten times. Its antigen is undetermined. The source material, RNA transcripts, was used to amplify TCR beta CDR3 regions. Using the HTBI primer set, a first-round RT-PCR was run on the TCR CDR3. Via MiXCR, TCRdb re-called the multiplex PCR reads, giving one row per CDR3 protein. The table has hundreds of thousands of distinct CDR3 sequences, 45% seen once. The V segment lost 5 bases and the J segment 8 bases; nucleotides outside the gene matches: 11. This CDR3 comprises 15 residues. Looked up from germline, CDR1 is SGHTA and CDR2 is FQGNSA. Diagnoses were established using clinical symptoms, serum thyroxine and TRAb, thyroid ultrasound and orbital computed tomography.

The clonotype originates from an adult man with Graves' disease, either hyperthyroidism or ophthalmopathy (not recorded which). The sequenced sample was peripheral blood or thyroid tissue (not recorded which). The gene calls are TRBV7-2 and TRBJ1-2, with 10 bases fitting TRBD1. CDR3 sequence (DNA): TGTGCCAGCAGCAAAGTGGGACAGGGGTTTGGAGGCTACACCTTC. This translates into CASSKVGQGFGGYTF.